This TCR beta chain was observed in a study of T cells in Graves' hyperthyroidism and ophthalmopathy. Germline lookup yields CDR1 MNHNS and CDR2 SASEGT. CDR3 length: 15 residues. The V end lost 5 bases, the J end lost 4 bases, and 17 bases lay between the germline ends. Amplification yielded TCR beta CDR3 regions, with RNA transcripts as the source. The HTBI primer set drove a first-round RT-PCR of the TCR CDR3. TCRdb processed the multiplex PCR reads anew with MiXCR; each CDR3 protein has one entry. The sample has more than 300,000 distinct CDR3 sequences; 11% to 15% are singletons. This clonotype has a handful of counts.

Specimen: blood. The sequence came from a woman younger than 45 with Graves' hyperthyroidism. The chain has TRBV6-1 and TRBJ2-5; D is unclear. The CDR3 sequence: CASSTWSMGGETQYF. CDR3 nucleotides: TGTGCCAGCAGTACCTGGAGTATGGGTGGAGAGACCCAGTACTTC.